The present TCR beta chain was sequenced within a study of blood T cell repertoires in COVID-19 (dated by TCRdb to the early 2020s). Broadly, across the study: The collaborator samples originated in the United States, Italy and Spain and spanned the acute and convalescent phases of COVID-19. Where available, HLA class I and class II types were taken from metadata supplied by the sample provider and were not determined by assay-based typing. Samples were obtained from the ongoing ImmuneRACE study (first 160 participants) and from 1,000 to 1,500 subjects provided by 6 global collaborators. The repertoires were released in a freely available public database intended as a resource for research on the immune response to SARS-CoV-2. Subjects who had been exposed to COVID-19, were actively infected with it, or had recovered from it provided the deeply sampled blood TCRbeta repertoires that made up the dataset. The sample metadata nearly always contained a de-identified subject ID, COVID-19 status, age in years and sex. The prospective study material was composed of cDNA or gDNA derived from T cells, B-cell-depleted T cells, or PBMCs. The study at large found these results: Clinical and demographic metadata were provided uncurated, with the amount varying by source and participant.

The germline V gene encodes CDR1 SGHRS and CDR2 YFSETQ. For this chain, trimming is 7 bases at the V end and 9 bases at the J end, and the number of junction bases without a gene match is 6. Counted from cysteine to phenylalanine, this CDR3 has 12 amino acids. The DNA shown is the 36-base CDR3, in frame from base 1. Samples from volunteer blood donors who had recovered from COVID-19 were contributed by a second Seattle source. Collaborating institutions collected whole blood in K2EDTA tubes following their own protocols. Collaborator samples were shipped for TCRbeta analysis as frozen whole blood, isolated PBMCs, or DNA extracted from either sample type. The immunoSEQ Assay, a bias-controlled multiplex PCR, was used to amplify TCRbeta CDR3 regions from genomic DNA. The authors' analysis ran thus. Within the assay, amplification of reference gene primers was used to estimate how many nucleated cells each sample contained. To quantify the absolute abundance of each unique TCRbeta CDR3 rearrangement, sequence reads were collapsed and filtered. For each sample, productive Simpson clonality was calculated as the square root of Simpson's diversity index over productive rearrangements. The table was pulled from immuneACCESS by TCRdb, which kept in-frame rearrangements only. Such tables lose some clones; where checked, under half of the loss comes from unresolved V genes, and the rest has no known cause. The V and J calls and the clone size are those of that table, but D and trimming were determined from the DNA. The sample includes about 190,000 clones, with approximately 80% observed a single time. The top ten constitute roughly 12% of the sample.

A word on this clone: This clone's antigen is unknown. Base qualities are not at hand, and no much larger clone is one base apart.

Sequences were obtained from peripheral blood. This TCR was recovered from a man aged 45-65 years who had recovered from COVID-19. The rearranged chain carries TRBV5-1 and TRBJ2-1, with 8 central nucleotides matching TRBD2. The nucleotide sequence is TGCGCCAGCGATCGGGAGGGTACTGAGCAGTTCTTC. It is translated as CASDREGTEQFF.